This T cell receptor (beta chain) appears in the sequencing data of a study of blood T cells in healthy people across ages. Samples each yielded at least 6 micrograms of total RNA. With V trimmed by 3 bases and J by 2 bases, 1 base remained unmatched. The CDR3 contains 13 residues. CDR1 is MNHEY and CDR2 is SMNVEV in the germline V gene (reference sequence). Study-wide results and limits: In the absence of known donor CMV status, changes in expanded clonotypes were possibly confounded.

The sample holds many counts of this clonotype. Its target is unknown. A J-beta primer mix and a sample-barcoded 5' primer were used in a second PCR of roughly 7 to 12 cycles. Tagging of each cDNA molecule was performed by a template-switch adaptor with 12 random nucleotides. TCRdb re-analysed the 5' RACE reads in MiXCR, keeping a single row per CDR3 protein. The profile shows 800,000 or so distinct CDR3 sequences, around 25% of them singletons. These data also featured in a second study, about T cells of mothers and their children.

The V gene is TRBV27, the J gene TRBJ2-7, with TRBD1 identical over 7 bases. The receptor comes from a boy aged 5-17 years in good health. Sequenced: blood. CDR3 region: CASSFQGAYEQYF. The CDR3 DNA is TGTGCCAGCAGTTTTCAGGGGGCCTACGAGCAGTACTTC.